The 5 T cell receptor beta chains listed next were all sequenced from one sample in a study of blood T cell repertoires in COVID-19. Sequenced by immunoSEQ multiplex PCR; TCRdb stores in-frame clones only, minus some. Among around 69,000 clones, roughly 83% were seen once, and the ten largest hold around 8%. Sequencing input: peripheral blood. These receptors were taken from a man in his fifties or sixties with active COVID-19.

This clone turned up a few times. V is TRBV2 and J is TRBJ2-7; perhaps TRBD2 as D (5 bases). This CDR3 contains 14 residues. The V end was cut by 6 bases, the J end by 8 bases, with 20 bases between. Germline V gene data show CDR1 as SNHLY and CDR2 as FYNNEI. CDR3 sequence: CASSEDSARSQQYF. CDR3 nucleotides: TGTGCCAGCAGCGAGGACTCCGCTCGCTCCCAGCAGTACTTC. Combining the CDR3 with reference TRBV2 and TRBJ2-7 gives the whole variable domain EPEVTQTPSHQVTQMGQEVILRCVPISNHLYFYWYRQILGQKVEFLVSFYNNEISEKSEIFDDQFSVERPDGSNFTLKIRSTKLEDSAMYFCASSEDSARSQQYFGPGTRLTVT.

Only a few counts were recorded for this clone. The gene calls are TRBV5-5 and TRBJ2-7; D possibly corresponds to TRBD2 (6 bases). V lost 3 bases, J lost 4 bases, and 17 bases lay in between. The germline V gene encodes CDR1 SGHKS and CDR2 YYEKEE (reference sequence). The length of the CDR3 is 15 residues. CDR3 residues: CASSWFGGEGYEQYF. The CDR3 DNA follows: TGTGCCAGCAGCTGGTTCGGGGGAGAGGGTTACGAGCAGTACTTC.

This rearrangement joins TRBV5-5 to TRBJ2-5; D is unclear. Germline V gene sequence: CDR1 SGHKS, CDR2 YYEKEE (reference sequence). The CDR3 has 12 residues. Trimming took off 0 bases at V and 5 bases at J, with 5 bases between the two ends. The CDR3 DNA follows: TGTGCCAGCAGCTTGGCTACTGAGACCCAGTACTTC. Its protein is CASSLATETQYF.

The V call is TRBV3-1 (or the pseudogene TRBV3-2), the J call TRBJ2-7; 9 bases map to TRBD1. Germline loops: CDR1 LGHDT, CDR2 YNNKEL (reference sequence). The CDR3 spans 16 residues. V lost 4 bases and J lost 3; bases outside the gene matches: 10. This chain's CDR3 is CASSPIGTGPGYEQYF. The CDR3 DNA reads TGTGCCAGCAGCCCGATTGGGACAGGGCCCGGCTACGAGCAGTACTTC.

This clone was observed once. The V and J genes are TRBV19 and TRBJ2-1, with TRBD2 matching over 9 bases. Losses at the gene ends were 6 bases for V and 3 bases for J; bases not matched to a gene: 3. Germline CDR1 reads LNHDA; CDR2 reads SQIVND (reference sequence). This CDR3 comprises 14 residues. CDR3 sequence: CASRLAGNYNEQFF. The CDR3 DNA is TGTGCCAGTAGACTAGCGGGCAACTACAATGAGCAGTTCTTC.